A selection of T cell receptor beta chains follows, all from one sample in a study of shared clonotypes between healthy human individuals. Sequencing was performed with immunoSEQ multiplex PCR; in TCRdb, only in-frame clones are kept and a portion is missing. The sample records 2,100,000 or so clones, 90% to 96% being singletons. Sequencing was carried out using naive CD4+ T cells sorted from blood. Every receptor here comes from a man aged 18 to 30 in good health. The CDR3 runs from the conserved cysteine through the conserved F or W.

TRBV12-5	TRBJ2-7	15	CASGLPAGVSYEQYF
TRBV21-1	TRBJ2-3	14	CASSKSAIGNTQYF
TRBV2	TRBJ2-7	10	CASSARGLYF
TRBV30	TRBJ1-5	13	CAWDTASNQPQHF
TRBV10-2	TRBJ2-7	14	CASSEGRALYEQYF
TRBV10-3	TRBJ2-1	13	CAISRDPEYEQFF
TRBV20-1	TRBJ2-2	11	CSAPGGRELFF
TRBV11-3	TRBJ2-2	20	CASSLDPGLAGDPYTGELFF
TRBV6-1	TRBJ2-2	16	CASSEQGATVTGELFF
TRBV4-3	TRBJ2-2	15	CASSQAQGSTGELFF
TRBV2	TRBJ1-2	12	CASSGDTRGYTF
TRBV28	TRBJ1-5	13	CASRLERNQPQHF
TRBV27	TRBJ1-6	14	CASSLALGQTPLHF
TRBV5-4	TRBJ1-5	15	CASSLGTGDDQPQHF
TRBV7-2	TRBJ1-5	15	CASSLSGIGNQPQHF
TRBV9	TRBJ2-5	15	CASSGLGQVRETQYF
TRBV9	TRBJ2-2	15	CASSPRGEGTGELFF
TRBV4-1	TRBJ1-6	17	CASSQVSGVAGNLALHF
TRBV19	TRBJ2-7	16	CASSKTGTGGSYEQYF
TRBV7-3	TRBJ2-1	17	CASSLRPRLAGYNEQFF
TRBV7-3	TRBJ2-3	14	CASSQGLAGDTQYF
TRBV6-1	TRBJ2-7	13	CASIIQGSYEQYF
TRBV18	TRBJ1-5	16	CASSPPNRGGNQPQHF
TRBV5-6	TRBJ2-7	17	CASSKIGTSGRVDEQYF
TRBV10-3	TRBJ1-2	14	CAISEGRQSYGYTF
TRBV11-2	TRBJ2-2	15	CASSFSGGVGGELFF
TRBV11-2	TRBJ2-7	15	CASSLEAGSSYEQYF
TRBV19	TRBJ2-5	15	CASSMAQKQGKTQYF
TRBV7-2	TRBJ2-1	15	CASSFGTGGWYEQFF
TRBV30	TRBJ1-2	13	CAWRPGKGGGYTF
TRBV7-2	TRBJ1-5	15	CASSLMGAGGQPQHF
TRBV4-3	TRBJ2-1	14	CASSQEGGGNEQFF
TRBV7-2	TRBJ1-1	14	CASSLGFLNTEAFF
TRBV2	TRBJ1-4	13	CAGGQATNEKLFF
TRBV9	TRBJ2-1	22	CASSVSPSRNNLGGSGYNEQFF
TRBV19	TRBJ2-7	13	CASGLAGNREQYF
TRBV4-3	TRBJ2-1	17	CASSQGTSGRDRDEQFF
TRBV18	TRBJ2-2	16	CASSSSLGINTGELFF
TRBV29-1	TRBJ1-2	12	CSFGSINYGYTF
TRBV15	TRBJ1-2	14	CATSRLDREDGYTF
TRBV5-1	TRBJ1-5	15	CASLRGQGGNQPQHF
TRBV12-5	TRBJ2-7	13	CASGSSGSYEQYF
TRBV28	TRBJ2-5	14	CASRPGGSAETQYF
TRBV19	TRBJ2-2	14	CASSILQGTGELFF
TRBV2	TRBJ1-4	13	CATRREPNEKLFF
TRBV2	TRBJ2-7	13	CASRNGGSYEQYF
TRBV2	TRBJ2-7	15	CASREGSGGAYEQYF
TRBV7-2	TRBJ2-1	15	CASSPTSGISYEQFF
TRBV6-1	TRBJ2-7	13	CASSAGTPYEQYF
TRBV4-2	TRBJ2-7	14	CASSQQGMGYEQYF
TRBV25-1	TRBJ2-7	16	CASSDASGTGGYEQYF
TRBV7-9	TRBJ2-3	15	CASSSAGTSKDTQYF
TRBV6-5	TRBJ1-4	14	CASSSGTVNEKLFF
TRBV5-4	TRBJ1-4	11	CASSPDEKLFF
TRBV6-1	TRBJ2-1	14	CASIPRGTYNEQFF
TRBV2	TRBJ2-1	12	CASSGWGDEQFF
TRBV6-5	TRBJ2-2	15	CASNPRASNTGELFF
TRBV6-1	TRBJ2-7	12	CASSDWGREQYF